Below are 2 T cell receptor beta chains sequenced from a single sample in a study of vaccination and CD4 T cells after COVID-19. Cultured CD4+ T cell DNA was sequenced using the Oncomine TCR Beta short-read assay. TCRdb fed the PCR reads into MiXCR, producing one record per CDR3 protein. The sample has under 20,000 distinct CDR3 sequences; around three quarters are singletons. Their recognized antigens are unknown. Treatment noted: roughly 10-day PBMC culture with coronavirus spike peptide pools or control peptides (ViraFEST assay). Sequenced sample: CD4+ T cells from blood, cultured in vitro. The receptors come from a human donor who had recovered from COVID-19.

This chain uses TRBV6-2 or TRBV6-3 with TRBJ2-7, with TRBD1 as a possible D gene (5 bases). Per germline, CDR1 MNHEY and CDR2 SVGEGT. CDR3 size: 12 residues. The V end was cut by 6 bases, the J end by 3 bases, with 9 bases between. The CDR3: CASRAGIYEQYF. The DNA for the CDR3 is TGTGCCAGCAGGGCAGGGATCTACGAGCAGTACTTC.

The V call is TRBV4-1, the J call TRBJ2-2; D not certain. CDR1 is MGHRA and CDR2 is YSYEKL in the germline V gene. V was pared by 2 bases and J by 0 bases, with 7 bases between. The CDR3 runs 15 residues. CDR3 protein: CASSQLAANTGELFF. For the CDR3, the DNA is TGCGCCAGCAGCCAACTGGCAGCGAACACCGGGGAGCTGTTTTTT.